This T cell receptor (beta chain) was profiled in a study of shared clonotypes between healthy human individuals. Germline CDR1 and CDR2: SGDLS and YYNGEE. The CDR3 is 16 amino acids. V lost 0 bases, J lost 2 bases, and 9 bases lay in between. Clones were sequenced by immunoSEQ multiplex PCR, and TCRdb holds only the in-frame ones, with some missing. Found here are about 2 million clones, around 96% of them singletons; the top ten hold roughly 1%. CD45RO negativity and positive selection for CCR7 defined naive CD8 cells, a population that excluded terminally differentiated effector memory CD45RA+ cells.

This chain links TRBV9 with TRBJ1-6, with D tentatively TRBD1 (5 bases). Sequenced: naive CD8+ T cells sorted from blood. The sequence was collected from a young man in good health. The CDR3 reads CASSVGGEAYNSPLHF. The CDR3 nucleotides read TGTGCCAGCAGCGTAGGGGGGGAGGCCTATAATTCACCCCTCCACTTT.